This T cell receptor (beta chain) originates from a study of metastatic and nonmetastatic thyroid tumors. Trimming took 3 bases from V and 0 from J, leaving 11 bases between them. The CDR3 spans 15 residues. The germline V gene has CDR1 MDHEN and CDR2 SYDVKM. Via MiXCR, TCRdb re-called the PCR reads. The table records some 14,000 clones, about 32% of them present only once. Patients were all untreated before their thyroid surgery. The J gene is TRBJ1-1, the V gene TRBV28; D not certain. The sequenced sample was tumor tissue. This TCR derives from a male donor with papillary thyroid cancer or a benign thyroid nodule (not recorded which). Some clones in this sample may be carry-over from other donors' samples. This CDR3 is CASSLRGAMNTEAFF. The DNA for the CDR3 is TGTGCCAGCAGTTTGCGGGGAGCAATGAACACTGAAGCTTTCTTT.